A selection of T cell receptor beta chains follows, all from one sample in a study of identifying expanded T cells in peripheral blood. The table came from immunoSEQ multiplex PCR; TCRdb's copy has only in-frame clones and leaves some out. This sample has around 66,000 clones, with roughly 86% found just once. The sequencing input was blood. Receptor source: a person between 18 and 75 years old in good health. The CDR3 runs from the conserved cysteine through the conserved F or W. The D gene is left open where the match is weak. Some rows mark clone size as missing; the rest say once, few, many or name a class of expanded clone.

cdr3_nt: TGTGCCAGTAGTATTCGGGGGACTAATGAAAAACTGTTTTTT
cdr3_aa: CASSIRGTNEKLFF
d_call: .
clone_size: .
v_call: TRBV19
j_call: TRBJ1-4

cdr3_nt: TGTGCCAGCAGCTTGGGAGGGGGGCTTCTCAGAGAGCAGTTCTTC
cdr3_aa: CASSLGGGLLREQFF
d_call: .
clone_size: .
v_call: TRBV11-2
j_call: TRBJ2-1

cdr3_nt: TGCGCCAGCAGCTTGAGGGCAGCGGCTGGCTACACCTTC
cdr3_aa: CASSLRAAAGYTF
d_call: .
clone_size: .
v_call: TRBV5-1
j_call: TRBJ1-2

cdr3_nt: TGTGCCAGCTCCTCGGCTAGCGGGGGGGTGGATACGCAGTATTTT
cdr3_aa: CASSSASGGVDTQYF
d_call: TRBD2
clone_size: once
v_call: TRBV6-1
j_call: TRBJ2-3

cdr3_nt: TGTGCCAGCAGCCCCCCCCGGGACAGCACCTACGAGCAGTACTTC
cdr3_aa: CASSPPRDSTYEQYF
d_call: TRBD1
clone_size: .
v_call: TRBV5-6
j_call: TRBJ2-7

cdr3_nt: TGTGCCAGCAGCGGGGAGGGGAATGAGCAGTTCTTC
cdr3_aa: CASSGEGNEQFF
d_call: TRBD2
clone_size: .
v_call: TRBV9
j_call: TRBJ2-1

cdr3_nt: TGTGCCAGCAGTTTCTCGACCGGGGACAGACACGATAACTATGGCTACACCTTC
cdr3_aa: CASSFSTGDRHDNYGYTF
d_call: TRBD1
clone_size: .
v_call: TRBV28
j_call: TRBJ1-2

cdr3_nt: TGCGCCAGCAGCATACAGGGGTTGGACATGAACACTGAAGCTTTCTTT
cdr3_aa: CASSIQGLDMNTEAFF
d_call: TRBD1
clone_size: once
v_call: TRBV5-1
j_call: TRBJ1-1

cdr3_nt: TGCGCCAGCAGCTTGGCTATGGCGGGTACCGGGGAGCTGTTTTTT
cdr3_aa: CASSLAMAGTGELFF
d_call: .
clone_size: .
v_call: TRBV5-1
j_call: TRBJ2-2

cdr3_nt: TGTGCCAGCAGTAAGGGACAGGACAGCTCCTACGAGCAGTACTTC
cdr3_aa: CASSKGQDSSYEQYF
d_call: TRBD1
clone_size: .
v_call: TRBV6-5
j_call: TRBJ2-7

cdr3_nt: TGTGCCAGCAGCTTAGCTACATACTCACCCCTCCACTTT
cdr3_aa: CASSLATYSPLHF
d_call: .
clone_size: .
v_call: TRBV13
j_call: TRBJ1-6

cdr3_nt: TGTGCCAGCAGCCCCCTCGGGGCCGCAACTAATGAAAAACTGTTTTTT
cdr3_aa: CASSPLGAATNEKLFF
d_call: .
clone_size: .
v_call: TRBV9
j_call: TRBJ1-4

cdr3_nt: TGTGCCAGCAGCGTAGACGGCATCACGACCTACGAGCAGTACTTC
cdr3_aa: CASSVDGITTYEQYF
d_call: .
clone_size: .
v_call: TRBV9
j_call: TRBJ2-7

cdr3_nt: TGTGCCATCAAAGGGTCGGTTCTTAGGGATACGCAGTATTTT
cdr3_aa: CAIKGSVLRDTQYF
d_call: .
clone_size: .
v_call: TRBV10-3
j_call: TRBJ2-3

cdr3_nt: TGTGCCAGCAGTTACTCTCGGGGCACTAATTCACCCCTCCACTTT
cdr3_aa: CASSYSRGTNSPLHF
d_call: .
clone_size: few
v_call: TRBV6-5
j_call: TRBJ1-6

cdr3_nt: TGTGCCAGCAGCCAACCCGGGAGGGGTCAAGAGACCCAGTACTTC
cdr3_aa: CASSQPGRGQETQYF
d_call: TRBD2
clone_size: .
v_call: TRBV4-2
j_call: TRBJ2-5

cdr3_nt: TGTGCCAGCAGTCTACAGGGGATGAACACTGAAGCTTTCTTT
cdr3_aa: CASSLQGMNTEAFF
d_call: TRBD1
clone_size: few
v_call: TRBV28
j_call: TRBJ1-1

cdr3_nt: TGTGCCAGCAGTGATAACAGCGGGGGAAACACCATATATTTT
cdr3_aa: CASSDNSGGNTIYF
d_call: .
clone_size: .
v_call: TRBV6-1
j_call: TRBJ1-3

cdr3_nt: TGCGCCAGCAGCAGCGGGACAGGTGGAAACATTCAGTACTTC
cdr3_aa: CASSSGTGGNIQYF
d_call: .
clone_size: .
v_call: TRBV5-1
j_call: TRBJ2-4

cdr3_nt: TGTGCCAGCAGCCCGGGACTAGCGGGATTCCACGAGCAGTACTTC
cdr3_aa: CASSPGLAGFHEQYF
d_call: TRBD2
clone_size: .
v_call: TRBV5-6
j_call: TRBJ2-7

cdr3_nt: TGCAGCGCCCGGAGGGAGGAAACCGAGCAGTACTTC
cdr3_aa: CSARREETEQYF
d_call: .
clone_size: once
v_call: TRBV29-1
j_call: TRBJ2-7

cdr3_nt: TGCGCCAGCAGCTTGGCTGGGACAGACAATGAGCAGTTCTTC
cdr3_aa: CASSLAGTDNEQFF
d_call: TRBD1
clone_size: .
v_call: TRBV5-1
j_call: TRBJ2-1

cdr3_nt: TGTGCCAGCACACCCCAGGGAGGGGCCCCCTACGAGCAGTACTTC
cdr3_aa: CASTPQGGAPYEQYF
d_call: TRBD2
clone_size: .
v_call: TRBV11-2
j_call: TRBJ2-7

cdr3_nt: TGTGCCAGCAGTGACGGCGGGAGGGCCAGCGATGAGCAGTTCTTC
cdr3_aa: CASSDGGRASDEQFF
d_call: TRBD2
clone_size: few
v_call: TRBV6-4
j_call: TRBJ2-1

cdr3_nt: TGTGCCAGCAGTTACGACGGGGGCGACTATGGCTACACCTTC
cdr3_aa: CASSYDGGDYGYTF
d_call: .
clone_size: .
v_call: TRBV27
j_call: TRBJ1-2

cdr3_nt: TGTGCCTGGGAAGGGGGACGAGAGACCCAGTACTTC
cdr3_aa: CAWEGGRETQYF
d_call: .
clone_size: few
v_call: TRBV30
j_call: TRBJ2-5

cdr3_nt: TGTGCCAGCAGTTTATGGGGAAACACCATATATTTT
cdr3_aa: CASSLWGNTIYF
d_call: .
clone_size: .
v_call: TRBV28
j_call: TRBJ1-3

cdr3_nt: TGCGCCAGCAGCTTGGACAGGGGAGCAGATACGCAGTATTTT
cdr3_aa: CASSLDRGADTQYF
d_call: TRBD1
clone_size: .
v_call: TRBV5-1
j_call: TRBJ2-3

cdr3_nt: TGCGCCAGCAGCCTCAATCTACCGGTGGGGACAGGGAGGAGTCAGCCCCAGCATTTT
cdr3_aa: CASSLNLPVGTGRSQPQHF
d_call: TRBD1
clone_size: .
v_call: TRBV4-1
j_call: TRBJ1-5

cdr3_nt: TGTGCCAGCAGTTATGAAGGCGTTAGTTCACCCCTCCACTTT
cdr3_aa: CASSYEGVSSPLHF
d_call: .
clone_size: few
v_call: TRBV27
j_call: TRBJ1-6

cdr3_nt: TGTGCCAGCAGCTTAAAAGGGACTCCCACAGATACGCAGTATTTT
cdr3_aa: CASSLKGTPTDTQYF
d_call: .
clone_size: .
v_call: TRBV7-3
j_call: TRBJ2-3

cdr3_nt: TGTGCCACCTCGACGGGGGGGAACACTGAAGCTTTCTTT
cdr3_aa: CATSTGGNTEAFF
d_call: .
clone_size: .
v_call: TRBV10-3
j_call: TRBJ1-1

cdr3_nt: TGTGCCAGTGAAAGTGTAAGCGGGAGAGGAACCGGGGAGCTGTTTTTT
cdr3_aa: CASESVSGRGTGELFF
d_call: TRBD2
clone_size: .
v_call: TRBV19
j_call: TRBJ2-2

cdr3_nt: TGTGCCAGCACCCCGGCTGGCGGGGGCGCAGATGGCTACACCTTC
cdr3_aa: CASTPAGGGADGYTF
d_call: .
clone_size: .
v_call: TRBV5-4
j_call: TRBJ1-2

cdr3_nt: TGCACCCTACGAGGTAACACCGGGGAGCTGTTTTTT
cdr3_aa: CTLRGNTGELFF
d_call: .
clone_size: .
v_call: TRBV29-1
j_call: TRBJ2-2

cdr3_nt: TGTGCCAGCAGCCCAGGGGATCGGGATACCGGGGAGCTGTTTTTT
cdr3_aa: CASSPGDRDTGELFF
d_call: .
clone_size: .
v_call: TRBV4-2
j_call: TRBJ2-2

cdr3_nt: TGTGCCAGCAGTGACCCGGGAGACCTGACAGATACGCAGTATTTT
cdr3_aa: CASSDPGDLTDTQYF
d_call: .
clone_size: .
v_call: TRBV6-1
j_call: TRBJ2-3

cdr3_nt: TGTGCCTGCCAGGGGATCGGGGAGACCCAGTACTTC
cdr3_aa: CACQGIGETQYF
d_call: .
clone_size: .
v_call: TRBV30
j_call: TRBJ2-5

cdr3_nt: TGTGCCAGCAGCTTCGACTTCCAGCGGCTCCGCTCCTACGAGCAGTACTTC
cdr3_aa: CASSFDFQRLRSYEQYF
d_call: .
clone_size: .
v_call: TRBV7-2
j_call: TRBJ2-7

cdr3_nt: TGTGCCAGCAGCTTCTGGACAGGGCGGAGGGATTCACCCCTCCACTTT
cdr3_aa: CASSFWTGRRDSPLHF
d_call: TRBD1
clone_size: .
v_call: TRBV5-4
j_call: TRBJ1-6

cdr3_nt: TGCAGCGTTAGTGGACAGCTCATGAACACTGAAGCTTTCTTT
cdr3_aa: CSVSGQLMNTEAFF
d_call: .
clone_size: few
v_call: TRBV29-1
j_call: TRBJ1-1

cdr3_nt: TGCGCCAGCAGTTCTACAGGGACTACCCTCTACGAGCAGTACTTC
cdr3_aa: CASSSTGTTLYEQYF
d_call: .
clone_size: .
v_call: TRBV5-1
j_call: TRBJ2-7

cdr3_nt: TGTGCCAGCAGTCACCTGGACCGGAACACTGAAGCTTTCTTT
cdr3_aa: CASSHLDRNTEAFF
d_call: .
clone_size: .
v_call: TRBV28
j_call: TRBJ1-1

cdr3_nt: TGTGCCAGCAGCCAAGGGGGCGCAGAGACCCAGTACTTC
cdr3_aa: CASSQGGAETQYF
d_call: TRBD1
clone_size: .
v_call: TRBV7-3
j_call: TRBJ2-5